This TCR beta chain was sequenced in a study of control samples from healthy donors and cancer patients. Sequencing used immunoSEQ multiplex PCR; TCRdb keeps in-frame clones, though not all of them. This table has around 110,000 clones, 93% appearing once. V shed 1 base and J 6 bases; nucleotides not matched to a gene: 8. The CDR3 spans 17 residues. Germline-derived CDR1 and CDR2 are SEHNR and FQNEAQ (reference sequence). The chain links TRBV7-9 to TRBJ2-3; TRBD2 matches 12 bases. Sequencing was performed on blood. The source of this sequence is a man aged 25 to 40 in good health. CDR3 in DNA: TGTGCCAGCAGCTTAGTGCTAGCGGGGGGGCCTTGGGATACGCAGTATTTT. This gives the protein CASSLVLAGGPWDTQYF.